This T cell receptor (beta chain) was recorded in a study of radiation and T cells in renal cell carcinoma. Looking at the study overall: Nephrectomy followed 15 Gy stereotactic body radiation by 4 weeks.

The CDR3 has 13 residues. Looked up from germline, CDR1 is MNHNY and CDR2 is SVGAGI (reference sequence). V was pared by 6 bases and J by 11 bases, with 19 bases between. Assay: immunoSEQ multiplex PCR; the TCRdb copy retains only in-frame clones and omits some. The sample yields just over 150,000 clones, roughly 86% seen once. Time point given: blood 2 weeks post-SBRT. Indicated treatment: 15 Gy SBRT to primary tumor, nephrectomy 4 weeks later. This sequence was found in a woman aged 50 to 65 with renal cell carcinoma. This chain joins TRBV6-6 and TRBJ2-5; either TRBD1 or TRBD2 may fit D (5 bases each). The source material was blood, sampled from a patient whose treatment included radiotherapy and nephrectomy. CDR3 protein: CASSAGTVFEQYF. The DNA of the CDR3 is TGTGCCAGCAGCGCCGGGACGGTCTTTGAGCAGTACTTC.